Reported below is one T cell receptor beta chain. Through a sample-barcoded 5' primer and a J-beta primer mix, a second PCR was run for about 7 to 12 cycles. Every cDNA molecule carried a tag from a template-switch adaptor bearing 12 random nucleotides. From the 5' RACE reads, TCRdb called clonotypes with MiXCR, one entry per CDR3 protein. Of about 1.8 million distinct CDR3 sequences in the sample, less than 50% were seen once. This sample was included in a study of blood T cells in healthy people across ages. Trimming took off 0 bases at V and 8 bases at J, with 11 bases between the two ends. CDR1 and CDR2 (germline): SGHRS, YFSETQ. The CDR3 spans 13 residues.

The receptor was isolated from a woman in her forties in good health. This chain connects TRBV5-1 to TRBJ1-2; D remains ambiguous. The material sequenced was blood. The CDR3 DNA sequence: TGCGCCAGCAGCTTGGGGAACGACTTCGGCTACACCTTC. Residues: CASSLGNDFGYTF.